The rows below give T cell receptor beta chains drawn from one sample of a study of cytomegalovirus exposure and HLA in healthy donors. The table came from immunoSEQ multiplex PCR; TCRdb's copy has only in-frame clones and leaves some out. The repertoire consists of around 230,000 clones, with around 86% occurring once and the leading ten covering 1.2%. The sample comprised PBMCs. The receptors were sampled from a woman aged 30 to 39 in good health and CMV-seropositive. The CDR3 runs from the conserved cysteine through the conserved F or W. The D gene is left open where the match is weak. Clone sizes are given selectively: once, few, many, or a class where the clone is expanded.

v_call	j_call	clone_size	d_call	cdr3_nt	cdr3_aa
TRBV6-1	TRBJ1-5	.	.	TGTGCCAGCAGCTTTAGTGAGAATCAGCCCCAGCATTTT	CASSFSENQPQHF
TRBV5-1	TRBJ2-5	.	TRBD1	TGCGCCAGCAGCTTAGCAGGGGGCGAAGAGACCCAGTACTTC	CASSLAGGEETQYF
TRBV7-9	TRBJ2-1	few	TRBD2	TGTGCCAGCAGCGTAGCGGGAGGGCCCCACAATGAGCAGTTCTTC	CASSVAGGPHNEQFF
TRBV6-4	TRBJ2-1	.	.	TGTGCCAGCAGCAGGGCAGCCCTAACCTACAATGAGCAGTTCTTC	CASSRAALTYNEQFF
TRBV5-1	TRBJ1-2	.	.	TGCGCCAGCAGCCAACAGGGAGGGGACTATGGCTACACCTTC	CASSQQGGDYGYTF
TRBV28	TRBJ1-1	.	TRBD1	TGTGCCAGTAGGGACAGGGGGCGCGGTGAAGCTTTCTTT	CASRDRGRGEAFF
TRBV28	TRBJ1-5	.	.	TGTGCCAGCAGTTCCGACAATATCAATCAGCCCCAGCATTTT	CASSSDNINQPQHF
TRBV6-5	TRBJ1-2	.	TRBD1	TGTGCCAGCAGTTACTCGGACAGGGGGCGAGGCTATGGCTACACCTTC	CASSYSDRGRGYGYTF
TRBV27	TRBJ1-1	.	TRBD1	TGTGCCAGCAGCAGACAGGGGAGCACTGAAGCTTTCTTT	CASSRQGSTEAFF
TRBV19	TRBJ2-7	.	.	TGTGCCAGTAGTACAGGTAATACCTACGAGCAGTACTTC	CASSTGNTYEQYF
TRBV19	TRBJ2-7	.	.	TGTGCCAGTAGGGTTGCGGGCTTCGGACACGAGCAGTACTTC	CASRVAGFGHEQYF
TRBV30	TRBJ2-7	once	TRBD2	TGTGCCTGGAGTGTCAGTAGCGGGAGTTACGAGCAGTACTTC	CAWSVSSGSYEQYF
TRBV5-6	TRBJ2-5	.	.	TGTGCCAGCAGCTTAAGACTCATGGAGACCCAGTACTTC	CASSLRLMETQYF
TRBV5-1	TRBJ2-7	.	.	TGCGCCAGCAGCTTGGTTCCGGGTGTAAACGAGCAGTACTTC	CASSLVPGVNEQYF
TRBV6-5	TRBJ1-1	.	.	TGTGCCAGCAGTTACTCAGGGGCGGCTGAAGCTTTCTTT	CASSYSGAAEAFF
TRBV28	TRBJ2-1	.	TRBD2	TGTGCCAGCAGTTCCGCACATGCTAGCGGGAGTCCGGGTGAGCAGTTCTTC	CASSSAHASGSPGEQFF
TRBV29-1	TRBJ1-3	.	TRBD1	TGCAGCGCCGGGACAGACGGAAACACCATATATTTT	CSAGTDGNTIYF
TRBV21-1	TRBJ1-1	.	.	TGTGCCAGCAGCAAGACAGTTACTTCGAGACGAGCTTTCTTT	CASSKTVTSRRAFF
TRBV5-6	TRBJ1-1	.	TRBD1	TGTGCCAGCAGCTTGTTGGACAGGGGCACTGAAGCTTTCTTT	CASSLLDRGTEAFF
TRBV4-1	TRBJ1-2	.	TRBD1	TGCGCCAGCACTAAAAGGGCGGGACAGGAAAACTATGGCTACACCTTC	CASTKRAGQENYGYTF
TRBV28	TRBJ2-1	.	TRBD2	TGTGCCAGCAGTTTACAACTAGCGGGCACAAGGGCCTACAATGAGCAGTTCTTC	CASSLQLAGTRAYNEQFF
TRBV19	TRBJ1-2	.	.	TGTGCCAGTAGTCTCTCCGGAGGAGCCGGCAGCTATGGCTACACCTTC	CASSLSGGAGSYGYTF
TRBV15	TRBJ2-7	.	TRBD2	TGTGCCACCAGCAGAGATCCAGGGCGGGGGACGGCCAAAAACTACGAGCAGTACTTC	CATSRDPGRGTAKNYEQYF
TRBV7-9	TRBJ1-2	.	.	TGTGCCAGTGGGGCCGGAAGACAGAACTATGGCTACACCTTC	CASGAGRQNYGYTF
TRBV9	TRBJ2-5	.	TRBD2	TGTGCCAGCAGCGGGGCTAGCGGGCAAGAGACCCAGTACTTC	CASSGASGQETQYF
TRBV6-1	TRBJ2-1	once	TRBD2	TGTGCCAGCAGTGAATGGGACGGGAGGACGGGTGAGCAGTTCTTC	CASSEWDGRTGEQFF
TRBV5-1	TRBJ1-3	.	.	TGCGCCAGCAGCCCGATAGCGGACTCTGGAAACACCATATATTTT	CASSPIADSGNTIYF
TRBV27	TRBJ2-2	.	.	TGTGCCAGCAGCCCCAGGGGGAACACCGGGGAGCTGTTTTTT	CASSPRGNTGELFF
TRBV29-1	TRBJ1-5	many	TRBD1	TGCAGCGGCCAATTCGGGACAGGGGGTAATCAGCCCCAGCATTTT	CSGQFGTGGNQPQHF
TRBV19	TRBJ1-2	.	TRBD1	TGTGCCAGTAGATCCGGACAGGGTATATATGGCTACACCTTC	CASRSGQGIYGYTF
TRBV21-1	TRBJ2-4	.	.	TGTGCCAGCAGCAAAGGGAAGGGGTTGGTTGACATTCAGTACTTC	CASSKGKGLVDIQYF
TRBV5-5	TRBJ2-7	.	.	TGTGCCAGCAGCTCAGCACAGGGAAACTCCTACGAGCAGTACTTC	CASSSAQGNSYEQYF
TRBV7-9	TRBJ2-5	.	.	TGTGCCAGCAGTCAGGGTTCCCCAGGGGCAGAGACCCAGTACTTC	CASSQGSPGAETQYF
TRBV19	TRBJ1-2	.	.	TGTGCCAGTAGTCCGGGATCCGCGGGGGGCTACACCTTC	CASSPGSAGGYTF
TRBV28	TRBJ1-2	.	TRBD1	TGTGCCAGCAAAGACAACCGGGACAGGGCCTATGGCTACACCTTC	CASKDNRDRAYGYTF
TRBV11-2	TRBJ1-2	once	TRBD1	TGTGCCAGCAGCTTAGACAGGGGGCACTATGGCTACACCTTC	CASSLDRGHYGYTF
TRBV6-8	TRBJ2-5	.	TRBD2	TGTGCCAGCAGTTACCCTGGCGCTAGCGGGAGGGAAGCAGGCCCGCAAGAGACCCAGTACTTC	CASSYPGASGREAGPQETQYF
TRBV5-1	TRBJ2-7	.	TRBD1	TGCGCCAGCAGCTTGGCCCCGACAGGGTACGAGCAGTACTTC	CASSLAPTGYEQYF
TRBV6-5	TRBJ2-3	.	TRBD1	TGTGCCAGCAGACGGACAGGGAAAAGACATACGCAGTATTTT	CASRRTGKRHTQYF
TRBV2	TRBJ2-1	.	TRBD2	TGTGCCGGCGGGAGTTACGAGCAGTTCTTC	CAGGSYEQFF
TRBV5-6	TRBJ2-1	.	.	TGTGCCAGCAGCCCGGTGTCCTACAATGAGCAGTTCTTC	CASSPVSYNEQFF
TRBV2	TRBJ2-1	.	TRBD2	TGTGCCAGCAGTGTTGAGACTAGCGGTGACAATGAGCAGTTCTTC	CASSVETSGDNEQFF
TRBV25-1	TRBJ1-3	.	TRBD1	TGTGCCAGCAGTGAGGGACAGGGAGACAGGAGCTCTGGAAACACCATATATTTT	CASSEGQGDRSSGNTIYF
TRBV2	TRBJ2-7	.	TRBD2	TGTGCCAGCAGCCCTCGGGCTAGCGGGATCTTCACAACCTACGAGCAGTACTTC	CASSPRASGIFTTYEQYF
TRBV6-1	TRBJ1-2	.	.	TGTGCCAGCAGTGGGGGTTGGGACACCTATGGCTACACCTTC	CASSGGWDTYGYTF
TRBV7-3	TRBJ1-5	.	.	TGTGCCAGCAGCTTAGCGGATGGAGGGAGCCAGCCCCAGCATTTT	CASSLADGGSQPQHF
TRBV6-1	TRBJ2-7	.	TRBD2	TGTGCCAGCAGTGAAGAGGCAGCGGGAGTAGGGGAGCAGTACTTC	CASSEEAAGVGEQYF
TRBV6-5	TRBJ1-1	.	TRBD1	TGTGCCAGCAGTTTAGACAGGGGCTCTGAAGCTTTCTTT	CASSLDRGSEAFF